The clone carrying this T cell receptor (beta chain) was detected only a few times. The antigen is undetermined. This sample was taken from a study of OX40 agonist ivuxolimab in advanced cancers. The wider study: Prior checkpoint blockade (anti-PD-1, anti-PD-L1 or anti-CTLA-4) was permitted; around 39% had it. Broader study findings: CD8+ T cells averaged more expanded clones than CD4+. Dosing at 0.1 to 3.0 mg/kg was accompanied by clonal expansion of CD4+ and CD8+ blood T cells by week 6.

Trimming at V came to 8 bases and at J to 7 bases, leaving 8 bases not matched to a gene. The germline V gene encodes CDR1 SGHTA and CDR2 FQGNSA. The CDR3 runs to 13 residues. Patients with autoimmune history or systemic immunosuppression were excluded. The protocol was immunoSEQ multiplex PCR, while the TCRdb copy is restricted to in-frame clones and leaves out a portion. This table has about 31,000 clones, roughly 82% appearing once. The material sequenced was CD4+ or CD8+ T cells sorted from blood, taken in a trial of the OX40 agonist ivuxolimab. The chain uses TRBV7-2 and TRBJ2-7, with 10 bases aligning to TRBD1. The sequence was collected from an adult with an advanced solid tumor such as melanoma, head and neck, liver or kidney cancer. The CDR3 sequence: CASGRDRGQEQYF. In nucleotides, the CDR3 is TGTGCCAGCGGCCGGGACAGGGGTCAGGAGCAGTACTTC.